This T cell receptor beta chain is from a study of Ad26.COV2.S vaccination and SARS-CoV-2 variants. Study information: Ad26.COV2.S, an intramuscular injection, was given once or twice 56 days apart. Study-level points and caveats: Relative to placebo recipients, vaccine recipients exhibited elevated spike-specific TCR breadth. Vaccine and placebo recipients had similar non-spike TCR breadth.

Profiled with immunoSEQ multiplex PCR; TCRdb holds only in-frame clones, not every one. The repertoire consists of about half a million clones, with 89% occurring once and the leading ten covering 1.5% to 2%. In regard to this clone: Its antigen is unidentified.

As to treatment: around 19 received Ad26.COV2.S at low or high dose, single or two shots; 5 received placebo; per-sample allocation not given. Sampling occurred on day 63 after the first vaccine or placebo injection. The CDR3 is 17 amino acids. The germline V gene encodes CDR1 LNHNV and CDR2 YYDKDF (reference sequence). Trimming at V came to 1 base and at J to 4 bases, leaving 10 bases not matched to a gene. The sequencing here drew on peripheral blood, taken in a trial of Ad26.COV2.S vaccine versus placebo. The receptor's source is a person between 18 and 60 years old who received the Ad26.COV2.S COVID-19 vaccine or a placebo. The gene calls are TRBV15 and TRBJ1-5; TRBD1 matches at 7 bases. This chain's CDR3 is CATSRASPDRLNQPQHF. The CDR3 region has the DNA TGTGCCACCAGCAGAGCCTCTCCGGACAGGCTAAATCAGCCCCAGCATTTT.